This T cell receptor (beta chain) was retrieved from a study of cytomegalovirus exposure and HLA in healthy donors. Broader study findings: In an earlier analysis, about 87% or about 30%: the productive usage of most TCR beta V segments.

This clone was picked up one time. Antigen unknown. V lost 3 bases and J lost 1, with 7 bases in between. Germline V lookup: CDR1 KGHSH, CDR2 LQKENI. This CDR3 region has 13 residues. In the PCR, 60 Vbeta and 13 Jbeta primers were used. Assay used: immunoSEQ multiplex PCR; TCRdb lists only in-frame clones, some missing. Among approximately 130,000 clones, around 81% were seen once, and the ten largest hold about 0.7%. Specimen: PBMCs. This clonotype originated in a man between 18 and 29 years old in good health and CMV-seronegative. V gene TRBV18 combines with J gene TRBJ2-7, with D uncertain. The CDR3: CASSPGQSYEQYF. The CDR3 bases are TGTGCCAGCTCACCTGGCCAGTCCTACGAGCAGTACTTC.